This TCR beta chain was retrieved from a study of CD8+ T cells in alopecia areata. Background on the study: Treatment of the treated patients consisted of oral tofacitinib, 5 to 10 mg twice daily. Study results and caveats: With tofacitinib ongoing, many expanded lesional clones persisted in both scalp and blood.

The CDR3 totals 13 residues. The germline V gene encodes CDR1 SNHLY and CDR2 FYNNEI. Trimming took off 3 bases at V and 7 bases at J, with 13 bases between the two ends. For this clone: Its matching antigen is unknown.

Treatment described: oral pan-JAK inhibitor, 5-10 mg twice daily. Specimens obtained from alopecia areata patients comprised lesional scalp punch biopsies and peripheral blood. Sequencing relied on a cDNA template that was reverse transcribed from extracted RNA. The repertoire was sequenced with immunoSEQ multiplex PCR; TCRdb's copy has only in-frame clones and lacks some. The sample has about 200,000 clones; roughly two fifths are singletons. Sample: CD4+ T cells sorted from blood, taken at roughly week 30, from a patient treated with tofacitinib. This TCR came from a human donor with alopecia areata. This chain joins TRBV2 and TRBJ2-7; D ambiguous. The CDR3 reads CASSEWVGSEQYF. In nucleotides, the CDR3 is TGTGCCAGCAGTGAGTGGGTAGGATCGGAGCAGTACTTC. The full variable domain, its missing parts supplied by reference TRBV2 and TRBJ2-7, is EPEVTQTPSHQVTQMGQEVILRCVPISNHLYFYWYRQILGQKVEFLVSFYNNEISEKSEIFDDQFSVERPDGSNFTLKIRSTKLEDSAMYFCASSEWVGSEQYFGPGTRLTVT.